This T cell receptor (beta chain) appears in the sequencing data of a study of identical twins. TCRdb passed the 5' RACE reads through MiXCR, listing each CDR3 protein once. The sample contains around 490,000 distinct CDR3 sequences, roughly 13% of which appear only once. The V gene's germline CDR1 is SGHTA and CDR2 FQGNSA. This CDR3 spans 14 amino acids. Between the trimmed V and J ends, which lost 0 bases and 4 bases, there was a span of 10 bases. In addition, the sample was reused for a study of yellow fever vaccine responses in identical twins.

The source material was CD4+ T cells sorted from blood. This TCR came from a woman aged 18-29 years in good health. The chain has TRBV7-2 and TRBJ2-7; no reliable D call. The CDR3 is CASSLAGEIYEQYF. The DNA for the CDR3 is TGTGCCAGCAGCTTAGCCGGCGAGATATACGAGCAGTACTTC.